These 31 T cell receptor beta chains were all obtained from the same sample, sequenced in a study of T cells in tumors after PD-1 blockade. The data were produced by immunoSEQ multiplex PCR, yet TCRdb's version contains in-frame clones alone and is incomplete. Here the sample spans around 19,000 clones, about three quarters being singletons. The sequenced sample was PBMCs, obtained before anti-PD-1 treatment. The receptors here all came from a human donor with basal cell carcinoma.

The chain couples TRBV10-2 to TRBJ2-3; weak D call: TRBD1 (6 bases). The CDR3 totals 13 residues. Germline loops: CDR1 WSHSY, CDR2 SAAADI. V was pared by 2 bases and J by 6 bases, with 9 bases between. In DNA, the CDR3 is TGCGCCAGCAGTGAGGGGGGCCCGGATACGCAGTATTTT. This gives the protein CASSEGGPDTQYF.

The chain joins TRBV4-2 to TRBJ1-3, with D unresolved. The CDR3 is 16 residues long. The germline V gene has CDR1 LGHNA and CDR2 YNFKEQ. Trimming shortened V by 5 bases and J by 0 bases, and 14 bases separated the two germline ends. In nucleotides, the CDR3 is TGTGCCAGCAGCGCCGATTTGACACTCTCTGGAAACACCATATATTTT. Its protein product is CASSADLTLSGNTIYF.

The chain has TRBV3-1 (or the pseudogene TRBV3-2) and TRBJ2-3; tentative D call: TRBD1 (6 bases). In germline, CDR1 is LGHDT, CDR2 YNNKEL (reference sequence). CDR3 length: 14 residues. Trimming cost V 8 bases and J 1 base, with 13 bases left between them. Here the CDR3 DNA reads TGTGCCAGCGGAACGACAGGCCGCACAGATACGCAGTATTTT. The encoded protein is CASGTTGRTDTQYF.

This chain links TRBV15 with TRBJ2-3, with D possibly TRBD2 on 5 matching bases. Trimming stripped 1 base from V and 11 bases from J, with 10 bases between. The CDR3 consists of 12 residues. Germline-derived CDR1 and CDR2 are LNHNV and YYDKDF (reference sequence). CDR3 nucleotides: TGTGCCACCAGCAGAGTCTGGGGAGAGCAGTATTTT. Its translation is CATSRVWGEQYF. Based on the CDR3 plus reference TRBV15 and TRBJ2-3, the full variable domain is DAMVIQNPRYQVTQFGKPVTLSCSQTLNHNVMYWYQQKSSQAPKLLFHYYDKDFNNEADTPDNFQSRRPNTSFCFLDIRSPGLGDTAMYLCATSRVWGEQYFGPGTRLTVL.

This clone showed up just a few times. CDR3 DNA sequence: TGTGCCAGCTCACGGGACCTCCAGGGGACCTCTGGAAACACCATATATTTT. This codes for CASSRDLQGTSGNTIYF. The V and J genes are TRBV18 and TRBJ1-3; a possible D gene is TRBD1 (6 bases). The V end was cut by 4 bases, the J end by 0 bases, with 16 bases between. Germline-derived CDR1 and CDR2 are KGHSH and LQKENI. The CDR3 covers 17 residues.

A few counts support this clone. CDR3 DNA sequence: TGCGCCAGCAGCATCGGACAGGGGGACTACGAGCAGTACTTC. Its translation is CASSIGQGDYEQYF. The chain is built from TRBV5-1 and TRBJ2-7; TRBD1 matches 10 bases. Germline loops: CDR1 SGHRS, CDR2 YFSETQ. Germline trimming cut 4 bases from V and 3 bases from J; bases unmatched to any gene: 4. The CDR3 runs 14 residues. Full variable domain (rest looked up from reference TRBV5-1 and TRBJ2-7): KAGVTQTPRYLIKTRGQQVTLSCSPISGHRSVSWYQQTPGQGLQFLFEYFSETQRNKGNFPGRFSGRQFSNSRSEMNVSTLELGDSALYLCASSIGQGDYEQYFGPGTRLTVT.

The V and J genes are TRBV6-4 and TRBJ2-2, with TRBD2 matching 12 bases. Germline assignment: CDR1 MRHNA and CDR2 SNTAGT. The CDR3 runs 16 residues. With 8 bases clipped from V and 2 bases from J, the junction kept 6 bases outside the gene matches. The CDR3 protein is CASPRTSGVNTGELFF. CDR3 coding DNA: TGTGCCAGCCCTCGGACTAGCGGGGTTAACACCGGGGAGCTGTTTTTT.

This clone counts as large. This rearrangement joins TRBV25-1 to TRBJ2-3, with D perhaps TRBD1 (5 bases). Germline-derived CDR1 and CDR2 are MGHDK and SYGVNS. The CDR3 contains 13 residues. Trimming removed 5 bases from V and 5 bases from J, with 11 bases in between. CDR3 in amino acids: CASSLGAGDTQYF. The CDR3 DNA reads TGTGCCAGCAGTCTAGGGGCCGGAGATACGCAGTATTTT. The whole variable domain, filled in from reference TRBV25-1 and TRBJ2-3, reads EADIYQTPRYLVIGTGKKITLECSQTMGHDKMYWYQQDPGMELHLIHYSYGVNSTEKGDLSSESTVSRIRTEHFPLTLESARPSHTSQYLCASSLGAGDTQYFGPGTRLTVL.

With respect to this clone: Different DNA sequences within this sample yield the same CDR3. The chain is built from TRBV2 and TRBJ2-1, with 7 bases that match TRBD2. CDR3 size: 19 residues. V gave up 11 bases and J gave up 0 bases; unmatched junction bases: 22. The germline gives CDR1 SNHLY, CDR2 FYNNEI. The CDR3 region has the DNA TGTGCCTGCTGTTATGGGTGGGCGGGGGAGGGGAGCTCCTACAATGAGCAGTTCTTC. The encoded protein is CACCYGWAGEGSSYNEQFF.

The V and J genes are TRBV30 and TRBJ2-7; D gene ambiguous. This CDR3 region has 11 residues. Trimming pared 0 bases from V and 2 bases from J, leaving 2 bases between. Germline assignment: CDR1 GTSNPN and CDR2 SVGIG (reference sequence). CDR3 residues: CAWSVTYEQYF. The CDR3 nucleotides read TGTGCCTGGAGTGTTACCTACGAGCAGTACTTC.

The rearrangement links TRBV10-3 to TRBJ1-1, with 9 positions matching TRBD1. From germline, CDR1 is ENHRY and CDR2 SYGVKD. The CDR3 spans 13 residues. V was pared by 8 bases and J by 5 bases, with 6 bases of the junction left unmatched. DNA for the CDR3: TGTGCCATCGGGCGGGACAGGGAGACTGAAGCTTTCTTT. Amino acids: CAIGRDRETEAFF.

This clone turned up a few times. The rearrangement links TRBV5-4 to TRBJ1-2, with D possibly TRBD1 on 5 matching bases. Germline assignment: CDR1 SGHNT and CDR2 YYREEE (reference sequence). V lost 3 bases to trimming and J lost 8 bases, with 14 bases between them. The CDR3 has 13 amino acids. This CDR3 is CASSSEQGTGYTF. CDR3 bases: TGTGCCAGCAGCTCTGAGCAGGGTACGGGCTACACCTTC.

The J gene is TRBJ2-3, the V gene TRBV6-4, with TRBD1 matching 12 bases. CDR1 and CDR2 from the germline V gene are MRHNA and SNTAGT. Germline trimming cut 0 bases from V and 6 bases from J; bases unmatched to any gene: 4. The CDR3 is made up of 16 amino acids. This chain's CDR3 is CASSDSGTGGRDTQYF. The CDR3 nucleotides are TGTGCCAGCAGTGACTCGGGGACAGGGGGCAGGGATACGCAGTATTTT.

The V call is TRBV6-6, the J call TRBJ1-2, with D possibly matching TRBD1 (6 bases). Trimming took 6 bases from V and 5 from J, leaving 13 bases between them. The CDR3 covers 13 residues. Germline V gene data show CDR1 as MNHNY and CDR2 as SVGAGI (reference sequence). CDR3 amino acids: CASSQDSYYGYTF. CDR3 sequence (DNA): TGTGCCAGCAGCCAGGACAGTTATTATGGCTACACCTTC.

The genes are TRBV7-9 and TRBJ1-2, with unresolved D. Germline loops: CDR1 SEHNR, CDR2 FQNEAQ (reference sequence). The CDR3 consists of 14 residues. V dropped 5 bases and J dropped 6 bases, with 16 bases sitting between them. The CDR3 sequence is CASSPDIPAHGYTF. CDR3 coding DNA: TGTGCCAGCAGCCCTGACATCCCTGCCCATGGCTACACCTTC. Full variable domain (missing parts from reference TRBV7-9 and TRBJ1-2): DTGVSQNPRHKITKRGQNVTFRCDPISEHNRLYWYRQTLGQGPEFLTYFQNEAQLEKSRLLSDRFSAERPKGSFSTLEIQRTEQGDSAMYLCASSPDIPAHGYTFGSGTRLTVV.

The rearrangement joins TRBV19 to TRBJ2-3, with 10 positions matching TRBD1. The trim removed 6 bases at V and 4 bases at J, leaving 13 bases unmatched. Germline CDR1 and CDR2: LNHDA and SQIVND (reference sequence). This CDR3 region has 17 residues. The CDR3 DNA reads as TGTGCCAGTAGGGAATTTACCGGGACAGGGGTCCCAGATACGCAGTATTTT. Protein product: CASREFTGTGVPDTQYF.

V and J are TRBV7-2 and TRBJ1-4; 10 bases agree with TRBD1. Unmatched junction bases numbered 10, after V lost 5 bases and J lost 13 bases. The CDR3 is 14 residues long. The germline V gene encodes CDR1 SGHTA and CDR2 FQGNSA. DNA for the CDR3: TGTGCCAGCAGCCTTGGACAGGGGGGCGCGGTACTGTTTTTT. Residues: CASSLGQGGAVLFF.

The chain employs TRBV2 and TRBJ2-5, with 8 bases lining up with TRBD1. The CDR3 has 15 residues. Germline values: CDR1 SNHLY, CDR2 FYNNEI. J was trimmed by 4 bases and V by 5 bases; bases with no gene match: 9. The CDR3 DNA follows: TGTGCCAGCAGTAAAGGACAGGGAGGTCGAGAGACCCAGTACTTC. Its translation is CASSKGQGGRETQYF.

The chain is built from TRBV2 and TRBJ2-7; D gene uncertain. Germline CDR1 and CDR2: SNHLY and FYNNEI. CDR3 size: 10 residues. V lost 8 bases, J lost 6 bases, and 8 bases lay in between. The CDR3 DNA is TGTGCCAGCGCCGGGCCCGAGCAGTACTTC. It encodes CASAGPEQYF.

The chain combines TRBV15 with TRBJ2-3; D is possibly TRBD1 (5 bases). Trimming stripped 1 base from V and 2 bases from J, with 13 bases between. The CDR3 covers 16 residues. CDR1 LNHNV and CDR2 YYDKDF come from the germline V gene (reference sequence). The CDR3 nucleotides are TGTGCCACCAGCAGAGGAACCGGACAACTCACAGATACGCAGTATTTT. Translation: CATSRGTGQLTDTQYF.

The V call is TRBV7-9, the J call TRBJ2-3, with 10 bases matching TRBD2. J was trimmed by 6 bases and V by 8 bases; bases with no gene match: 14. The CDR3 is made up of 16 amino acids. Germline V lookup: CDR1 SEHNR, CDR2 FQNEAQ (reference sequence). Here the CDR3 DNA reads TGTGCCAGCGGCTCACCTACTAGCGGGGAGTGGGATACGCAGTATTTT. Its translation: CASGSPTSGEWDTQYF.

This sequence joins TRBV7-6 and TRBJ2-3; 7 nucleotides agree with TRBD1. V lost 5 bases to trimming and J lost 4 bases; unmatched junction nucleotides: 6. Germline loops: CDR1 SGHVS, CDR2 FNYEAQ. The CDR3 consists of 14 residues. For the CDR3, the DNA is TGTGCCAGCAGCCCGCGGACAGGATCAGATACGCAGTATTTT. Its protein is CASSPRTGSDTQYF. Full variable domain (remainder filled in from reference TRBV7-6 and TRBJ2-3): GAGVSQSPRYKVTKRGQDVALRCDPISGHVSLYWYRQALGQGPEFLTYFNYEAQQDKSGLPNDRFSAERPEGSISTLTIQRTEQRDSAMYRCASSPRTGSDTQYFGPGTRLTVL.

The chain recombines TRBV6-5 with TRBJ2-3, with a tentative D call TRBD2 (5 bases). V gave up 10 bases and J gave up 1 base, with 15 bases separating them. The CDR3 extends over 14 amino acids. Germline V gene data show CDR1 as MNHEY and CDR2 as SVGAGI. CDR3 sequence reads: CATLTSMGTDTQYF. The CDR3 nucleotides are TGTGCCACCCTTACTAGTATGGGCACAGATACGCAGTATTTT.

This chain joins TRBV7-9 and TRBJ1-6, with D unresolved. Per the germline V gene, CDR1 is SEHNR and CDR2 is FQNEAQ (reference sequence). This CDR3 has 16 amino acids. Between the trimmed V and J ends, which lost 5 bases and 2 bases, there was a span of 13 bases. CDR3 residues: CASSPSVVTYNSPLHF. The CDR3 DNA reads TGTGCCAGCAGCCCGTCCGTCGTCACCTATAATTCACCCCTCCACTTT.

The chain uses TRBV28 and TRBJ2-7; D unclear. Germline V gene sequence: CDR1 MDHEN, CDR2 SYDVKM. V was pared by 5 bases and J by 3 bases, with 5 bases between. This CDR3 is built from 11 residues. In nucleotides, the CDR3 is TGTGCCAGCAGTCAACGCTACGAGCAGTACTTC. Translated, it gives CASSQRYEQYF. The entire variable domain, with the rest obtained from reference TRBV28 and TRBJ2-7, is as follows: DVKVTQSSRYLVKRTGEKVFLECVQDMDHENMFWYRQDPGLGLRLIYFSYDVKMKEKGDIPEGYSVSREKKERFSLILESASTNQTSMYLCASSQRYEQYFGPGTRLTVT.

The chain has TRBV5-5 and TRBJ2-7; D is possibly TRBD2 (5 bases). Germline lookup yields CDR1 SGHKS and CDR2 YYEKEE (reference sequence). Between the trimmed V and J ends, which lost 0 bases and 3 bases, there was a span of 10 bases. This CDR3 is built from 14 residues. The CDR3 loop reads CASSLASRGYEQYF. The CDR3 region has the DNA TGTGCCAGCAGCTTGGCCTCCCGGGGCTACGAGCAGTACTTC. Together with reference TRBV5-5 and TRBJ2-7, the CDR3 gives the full variable domain: DAGVTQSPTHLIKTRGQQVTLRCSPISGHKSVSWYQQVLGQGPQFIFQYYEKEERGRGNFPDRFSARQFPNYSSELNVNALLLGDSALYLCASSLASRGYEQYFGPGTRLTVT.

About this clone itself: One junction end does not reproduce the germline sequence, and a read error may be involved. The chain has TRBV28 and TRBJ1-1; a weak D match, TRBD1 (6 bases). The CDR3 has 13 residues. Germline V gives CDR1 MDHEN, CDR2 SYDVKM. The CDR3, as DNA: TGTGCCAGCATGGCAGGGGTGAAAACTGAAGCTTTCTTT. Translating it yields CASMAGVKTEAFF.

The genes are TRBV24-1 and TRBJ2-3, with TRBD2 matching over 14 bases. V was pared by 7 bases and J by 4 bases, with 12 bases of the junction left unmatched. Germline CDR1 and CDR2: KGHDR and SFDVKD. The CDR3 length is 18 residues. The CDR3 DNA reads TGTGCCACCAGCGAAGGGGCGGGACTAGCGGGAGTACCAGATACGCAGTATTTT. This gives the protein CATSEGAGLAGVPDTQYF.

The sample holds a few counts of this clone. This may be a read error: a much more frequent sequence differs by one nucleotide. The sample holds other DNA sequences that translate to the same CDR3. The gene calls are TRBV2 and TRBJ2-1, with 9 bases that match TRBD2. The germline gives CDR1 SNHLY, CDR2 FYNNEI. This CDR3 has 19 residues. The chain's CDR3 is CPSSDGGAREGSSYNEQFF. Here the CDR3 DNA reads TGTCCCAGCAGTGACGGGGGGGCGCGGGAGGGGAGCTCCTACAATGAGCAGTTCTTC.

This chain uses TRBV6-5 with TRBJ2-3, with unresolved D. With 8 bases removed from V and 7 bases from J, the gap between germline ends came to 16 bases. The CDR3 totals 13 residues. Germline V lookup: CDR1 MNHEY, CDR2 SVGAGI. This CDR3 reads CASRPAAVNTQYF. DNA of the CDR3: TGTGCCAGCCGGCCGGCGGCCGTGAATACGCAGTATTTT.

This sequence joins TRBV13 and TRBJ2-3, with TRBD1 matching 8 bases. This CDR3 spans 13 amino acids. V shed 4 bases and J 6 bases; nucleotides not matched to a gene: 3. CDR1 is PRHDT and CDR2 is FYEKMQ in the germline V gene (reference sequence). CDR3 region: CASSYRGEDTQYF. DNA for the CDR3: TGTGCCAGCAGCTACAGGGGGGAGGATACGCAGTATTTT.